Below, one T cell receptor (beta chain) is given with its context. The sample belongs to a study of T-cell reconstitution after alpha-beta-depleted transplantation in children. Unique molecular identifiers featured in how the TCRbeta library was prepared. TCRdb fed the PCR reads into MiXCR, producing one record per CDR3 protein. The table lists some 490,000 distinct CDR3 sequences, approximately 13% of them singletons. The sequence was collected from a human donor who donated a stem cell graft to a child with combined immunodeficiency. The source material was PBMCs from the stem cell graft donor, sampled from the stem cell graft.

The CDR3 reads CASSFTRTRRETQYF. The CDR3 DNA follows: TGTGCCAGCAGTTTCACCCGGACTAGGAGGGAGACCCAGTACTTC. V is TRBV2 and J is TRBJ2-5, with TRBD2 matching over 7 bases. Germline CDR1 is SNHLY and CDR2 is FYNNEI. CDR3 length equals 15 residues. Trimming at V came to 5 bases and at J to 5 bases, leaving 11 bases not matched to a gene. The full variable domain, in which reference TRBV2 and TRBJ2-5 provide the parts outside the CDR3, is EPEVTQTPSHQVTQMGQEVILRCVPISNHLYFYWYRQILGQKVEFLVSFYNNEISEKSEIFDDQFSVERPDGSNFTLKIRSTKLEDSAMYFCASSFTRTRRETQYFGPGTRLLVL.